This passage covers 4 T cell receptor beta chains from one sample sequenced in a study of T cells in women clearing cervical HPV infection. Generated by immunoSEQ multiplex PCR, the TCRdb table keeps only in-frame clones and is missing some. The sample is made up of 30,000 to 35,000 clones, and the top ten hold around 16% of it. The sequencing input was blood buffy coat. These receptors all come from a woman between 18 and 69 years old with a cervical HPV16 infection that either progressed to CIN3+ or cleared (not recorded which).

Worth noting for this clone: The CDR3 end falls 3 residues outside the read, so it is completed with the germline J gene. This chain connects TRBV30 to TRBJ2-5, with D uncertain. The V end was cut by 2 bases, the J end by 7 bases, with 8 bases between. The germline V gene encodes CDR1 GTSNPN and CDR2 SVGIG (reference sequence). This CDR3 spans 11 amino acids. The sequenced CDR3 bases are TGTGCCTGGAGTCCAAGGGCGACC. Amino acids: CAWSPRAT. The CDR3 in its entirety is CAWSPRATQYF.

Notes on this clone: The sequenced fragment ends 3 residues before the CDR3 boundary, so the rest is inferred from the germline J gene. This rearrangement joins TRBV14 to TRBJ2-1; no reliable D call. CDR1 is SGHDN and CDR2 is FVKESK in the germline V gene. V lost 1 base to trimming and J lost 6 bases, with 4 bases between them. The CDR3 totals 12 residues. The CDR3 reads CASSQVLNEQFF. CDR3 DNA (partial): TGTGCCAGCAGCCAAGTCCTCAATGAG.

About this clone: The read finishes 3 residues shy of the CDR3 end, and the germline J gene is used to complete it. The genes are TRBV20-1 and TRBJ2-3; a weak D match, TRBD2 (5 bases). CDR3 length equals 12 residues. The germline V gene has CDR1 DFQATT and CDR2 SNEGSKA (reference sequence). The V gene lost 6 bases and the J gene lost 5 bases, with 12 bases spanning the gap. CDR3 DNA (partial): TGCAGTGCATTGGACTCCCTAGATACG. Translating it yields CSALDSLDT. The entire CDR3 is CSALDSLDTQYF.

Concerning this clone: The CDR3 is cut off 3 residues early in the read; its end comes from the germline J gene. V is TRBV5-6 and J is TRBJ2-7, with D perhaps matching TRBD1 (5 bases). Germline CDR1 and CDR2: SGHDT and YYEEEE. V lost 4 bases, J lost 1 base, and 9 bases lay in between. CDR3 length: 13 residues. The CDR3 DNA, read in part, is TGTGCCAGCAGCCAAGACAGATCCTACGAG. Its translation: CASSQDRSYE. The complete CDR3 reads CASSQDRSYEQYF.